This TCR beta chain is drawn from a study of T-cell memory formation after mild COVID-19. Broader study findings: CD8+ contracting clones occupied EMRA, while CD4+ ones occupied mainly CM and EM.

The CDR3 length is 13 residues. Trimming removed 5 bases at V and 3 bases at J, with 11 bases between. The germline CDR1 and CDR2 sequences are SGHAT and FQNNGV. This clonotype was recorded a few times. Its antigen is as yet unknown. Using its own MiXCR run on the 5' RACE reads, TCRdb lists one record per CDR3 protein. The sample lists under 700,000 distinct CDR3 sequences, 20% occurring once. This clonotype originated in an adult woman who had mild COVID-19 (a few samples of this study predate the infection). Cell type and time point are not known. The rearrangement joins TRBV11-2 to TRBJ2-7; tentatively, D is TRBD2 (5 bases). The sequencing input was PBMCs or a T cell subset sorted from them (not recorded which). CDR3 protein: CASSPPAGYEQYF. Written as DNA, the CDR3 is TGTGCCAGCAGCCCCCCCGCGGGCTACGAGCAGTACTTC.